This TCR beta chain is from a study of blood T cells in healthy people across ages. The use of a sample-barcoded 5' primer and a J-beta primer mix characterized a second PCR of roughly 6 to 12 cycles. Each CDR3 protein gets one entry after TCRdb re-called the 5' RACE reads with MiXCR. The sample consists of about 1,400,000 distinct CDR3 sequences, roughly 40% of them appearing once. Study-level results: More naive CD4+ cells and higher diversity marked long-lived donors relative to aged donors.

CDR3 size: 15 residues. The germline V gene has CDR1 DFQATT and CDR2 SNEGSKA (reference sequence). V was clipped by 4 bases and J by 0 bases; unmatched bases: 8. Of note for this clonotype: Its antigen is undetermined.

The V and J genes are TRBV20-1 and TRBJ2-5; 7 bases line up with TRBD2. This receptor was identified in a woman between 18 and 30 years old in good health. The sample consisted of blood. The CDR3 reads CSATRVSGDQETQYF. CDR3 DNA: TGCAGTGCTACACGAGTCAGCGGGGACCAAGAGACCCAGTACTTC.